Presented here are 14 T cell receptor beta chains from one specimen sequenced in a study of blood T cells in healthy people across ages (dated by TCRdb to 2015 to 2017). The library was generated by 5' RACE. Sequenced on an Illumina HiSeq 2500. A second PCR of about 7 to 12 cycles was run with a J-beta primer mix and a sample-barcoded 5' primer. Clones were called with MiXCR by TCRdb after fastp trimmed the public reads at Q25, and only in-frame beta chains were retained. Records with the same CDR3 protein are collapsed into one entry carrying the most frequent genes and DNA. In this sample the table shows hundreds of thousands of distinct CDR3 sequences, around 54% of which occur a single time. The ten largest make up over 35% of the sample. Sequenced input: blood. The source of these receptors is a man aged 60 to 75 in good health.

This clonotype was found once. This rearrangement joins TRBV7-9 to TRBJ2-2, with D perhaps matching TRBD2 (7 bases). V dropped 4 bases and J dropped 0 bases, with 15 bases sitting between them. The CDR3 contains 17 residues. Germline V lookup: CDR1 SEHNR, CDR2 FQNEAQ (reference sequence). The DNA for the CDR3 is TGTGCCAGCAGCTCCTCCGGGGGGCCCGCGAACACCGGGGAGCTGTTTTTT. It encodes CASSSSGGPANTGELFF.

V is TRBV29-1 and J is TRBJ1-1, with TRBD1 matching over 8 bases. The CDR3 is 15 amino acids. V shed 3 bases, J shed 0 bases, and the junction held 6 bases outside the gene matches. Germline V gene sequence: CDR1 SQVTM, CDR2 ANQGSEA. DNA of the CDR3: TGCAGCGTTGAGGACAGGGAGTATATGAACACTGAAGCTTTCTTT. As protein: CSVEDREYMNTEAFF.

The gene calls are TRBV4-2 and TRBJ2-3, with 10 bases fitting TRBD2. Trimming took 0 bases from V and 0 from J; bases not matched to a gene: 9. CDR1 is LGHNA and CDR2 is YNFKEQ in the germline V gene. This CDR3 contains 19 residues. The CDR3 spells CASSQDPAGGLTSTDTQYF. The DNA for the CDR3 is TGTGCCAGCAGCCAAGATCCAGCGGGGGGGCTTACTAGCACAGATACGCAGTATTTT.

This clonotype was observed a few times. This sequence may be a read error, since a much larger clone differs from it by one base. In DNA form, the CDR3 reads TGTGCCAGCAGTTTACCCAACACGCCGGAGCAGTACTTC. Translated: CASSLPNTPEQYF. The rearrangement links TRBV12-3 or TRBV12-4 to TRBJ2-5; D gene ambiguous. CDR3 length: 13 residues. Deletions cut 2 bases from V and 11 bases from J, with 15 bases between.

V gene TRBV12-3 or TRBV12-4 combines with J gene TRBJ2-7; D not resolved. The CDR3 has 11 residues. Trimming removed 2 bases from V and 10 bases from J, with 9 bases in between. CDR3 loop: CASSLTVPQYF. CDR3 bases: TGTGCCAGCAGTTTAACAGTTCCCCAGTACTTC.

V usage is TRBV19 and J usage is TRBJ2-1; a possible D gene is TRBD1 (6 bases). The CDR3 spans 14 residues. Germline V gives CDR1 LNHDA, CDR2 SQIVND (reference sequence). V lost 6 bases to trimming and J lost 6 bases, with 15 bases between them. The CDR3 sequence: CASRPPVTGNEQFF. CDR3 DNA sequence: TGTGCCAGTAGACCCCCCGTGACAGGCAATGAGCAGTTCTTC.

The chain recombines TRBV7-2 with TRBJ1-2, with 7 bases fitting TRBD1. The CDR3 covers 13 residues. CDR1 is SGHTA and CDR2 is FQGNSA in the germline V gene. With 4 bases clipped from V and 9 bases from J, the junction kept 8 bases outside the gene matches. The DNA of the CDR3 is TGTGCCAGCAGCTCGCCTTCGACAGGGAGCTACACCTTC. Its translation: CASSSPSTGSYTF.

A few counts support this clonotype. The rearrangement links TRBV24-1 to TRBJ2-1; D unclear. The germline V and J ends were trimmed by 4 bases and 13 bases, with 10 bases remaining between them. The germline V gene has CDR1 KGHDR and CDR2 SFDVKD. The length of the CDR3 is 11 residues. The CDR3 DNA sequence: TGTGCCACCAGTGAAAGTCCTGAACAGTTCTTC. Encoded protein: CATSESPEQFF.

The genes are TRBV20-1 and TRBJ2-7, with 10 bases that match TRBD2. The germline gives CDR1 DFQATT, CDR2 SNEGSKA (reference sequence). J was trimmed by 7 bases and V by 2 bases; bases with no gene match: 8. The CDR3 covers 14 residues. The CDR3 DNA reads as TGCAGTGCTAGAACTAGCGGGGTGTTTAATGAGCAGTACTTC. Translating it yields CSARTSGVFNEQYF.

This chain links TRBV3-1 with TRBJ2-5; TRBD2 might be the D (6 bases). V was cut by 8 bases and J by 0 bases, with 19 bases left in between. CDR3 length: 16 amino acids. The V gene's germline CDR1 is LGHDT and CDR2 YNNKEL (reference sequence). In nucleotides, the CDR3 is TGTGCCAGCCGGAGAGGGGTCGGCGGGAACCAAGAGACCCAGTACTTC. Protein product: CASRRGVGGNQETQYF.

This clonotype was seen more than once but under ten times. DNA of the CDR3: TGTGCCAGCAGGGGACAGGGGGTGGGGAACACTGAAGCTTTCTTT. Translation: CASRGQGVGNTEAFF. This chain connects TRBV2 to TRBJ1-1, with TRBD1 matching over 11 bases. This CDR3 is built from 15 residues. CDR1 is SNHLY and CDR2 is FYNNEI in the germline V gene. The V and J ends lost 6 bases and 1 base, in that order; junction bases with no gene match: 4.

The chain couples TRBV20-1 to TRBJ2-1; 9 nucleotides align to TRBD2. Germline V lookup: CDR1 DFQATT, CDR2 SNEGSKA (reference sequence). CDR3 size: 18 residues. With 1 base clipped from V and 7 bases from J, the junction kept 17 bases outside the gene matches. The CDR3 loop reads CSARVPTGERGADNEQFF. The CDR3 coding sequence is TGCAGTGCTAGAGTCCCGACGGGCGAGCGGGGGGCCGATAATGAGCAGTTCTTC.

V gene TRBV2 combines with J gene TRBJ1-2; a possible D gene is TRBD1 (6 bases). The CDR3 totals 14 residues. The V and J ends lost 2 bases and 4 bases respectively, with 11 bases between them. Germline-derived CDR1 and CDR2 are SNHLY and FYNNEI. CDR3 sequence: CASSELGQTYGYTF. Written as DNA, the CDR3 is TGTGCCAGCAGTGAATTAGGACAGACCTATGGCTACACCTTC.

V gene TRBV2 combines with J gene TRBJ2-4; TRBD1 is a possible D gene (6 bases). Looked up from germline, CDR1 is SNHLY and CDR2 is FYNNEI. V lost 4 bases, J lost 13 bases, and 20 bases lay in between. CDR3 length: 14 amino acids. CDR3 DNA: TGTGCCAGCAGTGCCCGTCGGGACACCTACGGGCAGTACTTC. It is translated as CASSARRDTYGQYF.